This T cell receptor beta chain is drawn from a study of blood T cell repertoires in COVID-19. Study summary: T cells, B-cell-depleted T cells, or PBMCs provided the cDNA or gDNA that served as material.

This clone was picked up one time. Assignment of participants to cohorts was predicated upon participant-reported clinical history. Symptom resolution, clearance, or two negative PCRs marked the recovered donors of Cohort 3. Original handling: Amplification from reference gene primers served as the basis for estimated nucleated cell counts. Clones were sequenced by immunoSEQ multiplex PCR, and TCRdb holds only the in-frame ones, with some missing. D and trimming come from the DNA, and the V and J calls and clone size come from that table. The sample gives fewer than 350,000 clones, roughly 85% of which show up once; about 2.7% is in the top ten. CDR1 and CDR2 (germline): MNHEY, SVGAGI. Germline trimming cut 6 bases from V and 5 bases from J; bases unmatched to any gene: 4. There are 15 residues in the CDR3.

The J gene is TRBJ2-2, the V gene TRBV6-5; 12 bases are shared with TRBD2. The sequenced material came from PBMCs or T cells enriched from blood (not recorded which). The TCR comes from a woman in her forties or fifties who had recovered from COVID-19. CDR3 sequence: CASRGLAGQTGELFF. Here the CDR3 DNA reads TGTGCCAGCAGGGGACTAGCGGGCCAAACCGGGGAGCTGTTTTTT.